The following is a T cell receptor (beta chain) sequence with its context. No antigen is known for it. Within one base of it there is no much larger clone, and no base qualities were kept. Sample time point, as interpreted from the label and publication: baseline pretreatment blood. In the paper's terms, the treatment or condition label means: 15 Gy SBRT to primary tumor, nephrectomy 4 weeks later. To track tumor-enriched clonotypes, serial peripheral blood was sampled from radiation-treated patients at baseline and at 2 weeks and 4 weeks after SBRT. Renal cell carcinoma with clear cell pathology was present in all patients. The QIAamp DNA Blood Mini Kit (Qiagen) was used to prepare genomic DNA for TCR sequencing. Samples were included in the analyses only if all quality control checks were passed. Following the manufacturer's recommendations, the immunoSEQ kit was used to generate TCR beta libraries from genomic DNA. To prepare the libraries, a first multiplex PCR with proprietary primers was run, followed by a second PCR that added unique barcodes, and a bead cleanup was done after each round. A positive control reaction and a negative control reaction, both provided in the kit, were run with every batch of samples. The final libraries were assessed on an Agilent 4200 TapeStation D1000 ScreenTape, pooled by volume, and quantified by qPCR. An Illumina NextSeq500 fitted with a MidOutput 150-cycle cartridge performed the sequencing, running 156 Read1 cycles and 15 Index1 cycles with the kit's custom primers. The pooled library was loaded at around 1 pM, and approximately 19% PhiX control was spiked in. Concerning the study's data processing: Vendor-processed data were analyzed in R, with a clonotype defined as all T cells sharing the same CDR3 nucleotide sequence. In the clone abundance analyses, frequencies were normalized to the 10,000 most abundant clones in each sample. Public T cell clones, averaging fewer than five per sample, were removed before analysis. Tumor-enriched clonotypes and baseline blood-enriched clonotypes were defined as those with an abundance difference of at least 32-fold between compartments. A beta-binomial differential abundance model was used to identify clonotypes that expanded or contracted between blood time points. Tumor-blood repertoire similarity was measured with the Baroni-Urbani and Buser coefficient, and group comparisons used two-tailed Wilcoxon tests in R. TCRdb carries this immuneACCESS record with in-frame sequences only. Its versions omit some clonotypes, under half of them owing to an unresolved V gene in the studies checked, with the rest unexplained. Clone size and V and J calls were adopted from that table, with D and trimming inferred from the DNA. Present in this sample are some 100,000 clones, 82% of which were seen just once. The ten largest clones add up to almost 6.5% of the sample.

This sample stems from a study of radiation and T cells in renal cell carcinoma (dated by TCRdb to 2018 to 2020). General notes on the study: The samples were drawn from a clinical trial, where primary renal cell carcinomas were treated with 15 Gy of stereotactic body radiation therapy and then removed by nephrectomy 4 weeks afterward. In total, fewer than 55 samples, comprising roughly 25 tumors and some 27 peripheral blood samples, were subjected to TCR beta sequencing. In the approximately 57 samples combined, some 4 million unique CDR3 nucleotide sequences were found, encoding 2 million to 3 million unique CDR3 amino acid sequences. On the study overall, not on this receptor specifically: The single-armed trial design could not address effects of radiation dose or scheduling on the TCR repertoire. Top tumor clonotypes rose in blood from baseline to 2 weeks post-radiation, then contracted by 4 weeks, suggesting transient expansion of tumor-resident clones. Because no pretreatment tumor biopsies were available, whether clonotypes were present in the tumor at baseline could not be determined. Dynamics of the blood repertoire were not tracked past 4 weeks after treatment.

Inclusive of the bounding cysteine and phenylalanine, the CDR3 is 13 residues long. Only the CDR3 portion is preserved as DNA: 39 bases, with reading frame beginning at the first base. V is shortened by 3 bases, J by 4 bases, and the region joining them spans 10 bases. In the germline V gene (reference sequence), CDR1 corresponds to MNHEY and CDR2 to SMNVEV. This clonotype was sampled from a man aged 60 to 69 with renal cell carcinoma. This specimen consisted of blood, obtained from a patient whose treatment included radiotherapy and nephrectomy. The chain was built from TRBV27 and TRBJ2-7; TRBD1 is a possible D gene, resting on 5 matching bases. The CDR3 has the sequence CASSFSDRYEQYF. The DNA sequence is given as TGTGCCAGCAGTTTTTCCGACAGATACGAGCAGTACTTC.